The 17 T cell receptor beta chains reported below all come from one sample, sequenced in a study of yellow fever vaccine responses in identical twins. TCRdb passed the RT-PCR reads through MiXCR, listing each CDR3 protein once. The repertoire holds roughly 1,200 distinct CDR3 sequences, with nearly 90% as singletons. The sample in question was T cells from blood (PBMCs), unsorted or a sorted subset (not recorded which), obtained before or after yellow fever vaccination (not recorded which). All receptors derive from a female donor who received the yellow fever vaccine.

The V gene is TRBV19, the J gene TRBJ1-5; no definite D call. This CDR3 region has 14 residues. Germline assignment: CDR1 LNHDA and CDR2 SQIVND (reference sequence). V shed 0 bases and J shed 3 bases, with 6 bases lying between them. As DNA, the CDR3 is TGTGCCAGTAGTATAGACAGTTCCAATCAGCCCCAGCATTTT. Translated: CASSIDSSNQPQHF.

This clonotype was observed once. V gene TRBV5-1 combines with J gene TRBJ2-1, with 7 positions matching TRBD1. The CDR3 length is 15 residues. J was trimmed by 4 bases and V by 3 bases; bases with no gene match: 7. From germline, CDR1 is SGHRS and CDR2 YFSETQ. In DNA, the CDR3 is TGCGCCAGCAGCTCCTCGGGGACAGCATACAATGAGCAGTTCTTC. Encoded protein: CASSSSGTAYNEQFF.

The chain links TRBV20-1 to TRBJ2-5; D gene unclear. Germline CDR1 reads DFQATT; CDR2 reads SNEGSKA (reference sequence). The CDR3 is 14 residues long. V was cut by 0 bases and J by 2 bases, with 10 bases left in between. The CDR3 coding sequence is TGCAGTGCTAGAGATCCCCAGCCACAAGAGACCCAGTACTTC. This codes for CSARDPQPQETQYF.

This clonotype was observed once. V and J are TRBV5-4 and TRBJ2-7, with 7 positions matching TRBD2. Germline V CDR1 and CDR2: SGHNT, YYREEE (reference sequence). CDR3 length: 17 amino acids. V shed 0 bases and J 0 bases; nucleotides not matched to a gene: 9. The CDR3 DNA is TGTGCCAGCAGCTTGGTAATGGGGGGGAAGAGCTCCTACGAGCAGTACGTC. Protein product: CASSLVMGGKSSYEQYV.

V is TRBV7-9 and J is TRBJ2-1; 14 bases are shared with TRBD2. The CDR3 loop spans 15 amino acids. J was trimmed by 8 bases and V by 4 bases; bases with no gene match: 4. CDR1 and CDR2 (germline): SEHNR, FQNEAQ (reference sequence). CDR3 residues: CASSSRLAGGYEQFF. CDR3 bases: TGTGCCAGCAGCTCAAGACTAGCGGGAGGGTATGAGCAGTTCTTC. The full variable domain, rest sourced from reference TRBV7-9 and TRBJ2-1, is DTGVSQNPRHKITKRGQNVTFRCDPISEHNRLYWYRQTLGQGPEFLTYFQNEAQLEKSRLLSDRFSAERPKGSFSTLEIQRTEQGDSAMYLCASSSRLAGGYEQFFGPGTRLTVL.

V is TRBV24-1 and J is TRBJ2-7; D is perhaps TRBD1 (5 bases). There are 13 residues in the CDR3. CDR1 and CDR2 from the germline V gene are KGHDR and SFDVKD. Trimming pared 4 bases from V and 6 bases from J, leaving 12 bases between. The CDR3 region is CATSDAQGFEQYF. In DNA form, the CDR3 reads TGTGCCACCAGTGACGCCCAGGGTTTCGAGCAGTACTTC.

CDR3 region: CSPAERRDTQYF. The DNA for the CDR3 is TGCAGCCCAGCGGAGAGGAGAGATACGCAGTATTTT. The V gene is TRBV20-1, the J gene TRBJ2-3; tentatively, D is TRBD2 (5 bases). This CDR3 region has 12 residues. CDR1 is DFQATT, CDR2 SNEGSKA, per germline (reference sequence).

As for this clonotype: Mismatch with germline at one junction end may stem from a read error. The genes are TRBV6-1 and TRBJ1-1, with no clear D. The CDR3 has 14 amino acids. Germline CDR1 and CDR2: MNHNS and SASEGT. The CDR3 DNA is TGTGCCAGCAAGGGCAGCGCGCTGGCAGCGCCCGATATCTTT. Translated: CASKGSALAAPDIF.

This rearrangement joins TRBV11-2 to TRBJ2-7; possible D gene TRBD1, 6 bases. This CDR3 is 14 amino acids long. Germline V gives CDR1 SGHAT, CDR2 FQNNGV. With 4 bases removed from V and 3 bases from J, the gap between germline ends came to 13 bases. CDR3: CASSSGQTGYEQYF. The DNA for the CDR3 is TGTGCCAGCAGCTCCGGACAGACTGGCTACGAGCAGTACTTC. Full variable domain (remainder filled in from reference TRBV11-2 and TRBJ2-7): EAGVAQSPRYKIIEKRQSVAFWCNPISGHATLYWYQQILGQGPKLLIQFQNNGVVDDSQLPKDRFSAERLKGVDSTLKIQPAKLEDSAVYLCASSSGQTGYEQYFGPGTRLTVT.

This chain uses TRBV4-3 with TRBJ2-7; D gene unclear. This CDR3 contains 15 residues. V dropped 3 bases and J dropped 6 bases, with 18 bases sitting between them. The germline gives CDR1 LGHNA, CDR2 YSLEER. CDR3 nucleotides: TGCGCCAGCAGCCATTCATCGAAGACAACGCGCGAGCAGTACTTC. Translating it yields CASSHSSKTTREQYF.

V is TRBV29-1 and J is TRBJ1-1; D perhaps matches TRBD1 (5 bases). CDR1 is SQVTM and CDR2 is ANQGSEA in the germline V gene. V was clipped by 4 bases and J by 1 base, with 16 bases between them. This CDR3 is 15 amino acids long. The DNA for the CDR3 is TGCAGCGTTGGGGCCAGGGCCCTGGGGAACACTGAAGCTTTCTTT. Its protein is CSVGARALGNTEAFF.

The chain combines TRBV11-3 with TRBJ2-1; no clear D. From germline, CDR1 is SGHNT and CDR2 YENEEA. The CDR3 loop spans 11 amino acids. Trimming left V 5 bases short and J 10 bases short, with 9 bases between. The DNA for the CDR3 is TGTGCCAGCAGCCGAGGTGGAGAGCAGTTCTTC. This gives the protein CASSRGGEQFF.

This chain joins TRBV18 and TRBJ2-4, with 7 bases that match TRBD1. The J segment lost 8 bases and the V segment lost 2 bases, leaving 3 bases of the junction unmatched. In germline, CDR1 is KGHSH, CDR2 LQKENI. The CDR3 runs 13 residues. The CDR3 region has the DNA TGTGCCAGCTCACCAGGACAGGAGTACATTCAGTACTTC. The encoded protein is CASSPGQEYIQYF.

J is TRBJ2-6 and V is TRBV10-3; D possibly matches TRBD1 or TRBD2 (7 bases each). This CDR3 has 17 amino acids. Germline V gives CDR1 ENHRY, CDR2 SYGVKD. Between the trimmed V and J ends, which lost 11 bases and 0 bases, there was a span of 20 bases. CDR3 protein: CAQGGRVTLSGANVLTF. The CDR3 DNA sequence: TGTGCCCAGGGGGGGAGGGTGACTCTCTCTGGGGCCAACGTCCTGACTTTC.

The chain combines TRBV7-3 with TRBJ2-3; a possible D gene is TRBD1 (6 bases). CDR3 length equals 14 residues. Trimming took 3 bases from V and 0 from J, leaving 7 bases between them. Germline CDR1 and CDR2: SGHTA and FQGTGA. The CDR3 bases are TGTGCCAGCAGCTTCGGACAGAGCACAGATACGCAGTATTTT. This translates into CASSFGQSTDTQYF.

The rearrangement joins TRBV15 to TRBJ1-2; tentatively, D is TRBD1 (6 bases). CDR1 and CDR2 from the germline V gene are LNHNV and YYDKDF (reference sequence). V was pared by 5 bases and J by 7 bases, with 14 bases between. The CDR3 is 13 residues long. CDR3 nucleotides: TGTGCCACCAGCGGAACAGGGCTGGTTGGCTACACCTTC. This gives the protein CATSGTGLVGYTF. Variable domain in full (rest from reference TRBV15 and TRBJ1-2): DAMVIQNPRYQVTQFGKPVTLSCSQTLNHNVMYWYQQKSSQAPKLLFHYYDKDFNNEADTPDNFQSRRPNTSFCFLDIRSPGLGDTAMYLCATSGTGLVGYTFGSGTRLTVV.

The chain couples TRBV12-5 to TRBJ1-5; 7 bases line up with TRBD1. V dropped 6 bases and J dropped 4; count of bases not matched to a gene: 12. The CDR3 runs 16 residues. CDR1 LGHNT and CDR2 FRNRAP come from the germline V gene. This CDR3 is CASGTGTVAPNQPQHF. CDR3 coding DNA: TGTGCTAGTGGGACCGGGACAGTGGCCCCAAATCAGCCCCAGCATTTT.